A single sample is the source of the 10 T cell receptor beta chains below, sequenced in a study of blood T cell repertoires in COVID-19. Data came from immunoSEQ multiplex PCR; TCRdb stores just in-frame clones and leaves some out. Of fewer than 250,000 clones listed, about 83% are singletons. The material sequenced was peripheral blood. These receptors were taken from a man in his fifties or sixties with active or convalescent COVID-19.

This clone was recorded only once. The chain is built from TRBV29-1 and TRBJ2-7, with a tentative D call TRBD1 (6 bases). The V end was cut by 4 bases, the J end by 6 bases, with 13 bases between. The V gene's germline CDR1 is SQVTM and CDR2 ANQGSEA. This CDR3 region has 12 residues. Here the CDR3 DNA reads TGCAGCGTTGCTTGGACAGAGGCCGAGCAGTACTTC. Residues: CSVAWTEAEQYF.

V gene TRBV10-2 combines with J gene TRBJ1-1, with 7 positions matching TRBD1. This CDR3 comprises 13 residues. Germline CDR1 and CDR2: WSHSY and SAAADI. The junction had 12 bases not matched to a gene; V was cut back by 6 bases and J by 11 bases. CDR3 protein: CASRSTGSGRAFF. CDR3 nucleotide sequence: TGCGCCAGCAGATCGACAGGGTCGGGAAGGGCTTTCTTT.

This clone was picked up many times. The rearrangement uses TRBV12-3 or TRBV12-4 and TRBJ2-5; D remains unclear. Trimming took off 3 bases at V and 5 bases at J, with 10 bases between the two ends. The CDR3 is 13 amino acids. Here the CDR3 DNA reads TGTGCCAGCAGTTTGGCTAGTACGGAGACCCAGTACTTC. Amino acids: CASSLASTETQYF.

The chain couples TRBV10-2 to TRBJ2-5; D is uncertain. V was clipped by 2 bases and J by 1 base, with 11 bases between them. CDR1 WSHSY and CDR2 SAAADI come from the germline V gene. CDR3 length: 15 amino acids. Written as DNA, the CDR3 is TGCGCCAGCAGTGAGCCCGGGTTACCCCAAGAGACCCAGTACTTC. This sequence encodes CASSEPGLPQETQYF.

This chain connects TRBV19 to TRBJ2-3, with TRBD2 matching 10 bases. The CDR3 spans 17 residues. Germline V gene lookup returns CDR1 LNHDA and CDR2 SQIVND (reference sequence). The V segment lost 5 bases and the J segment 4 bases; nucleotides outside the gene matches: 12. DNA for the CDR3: TGTGCCAGTAGTGCTTCCCTAGCGGGAGTGGGGGCAGATACGCAGTATTTT. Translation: CASSASLAGVGADTQYF. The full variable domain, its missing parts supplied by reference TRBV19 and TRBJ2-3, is DGGITQSPKYLFRKEGQNVTLSCEQNLNHDAMYWYRQDPGQGLRLIYYSQIVNDFQKGDIAEGYSVSREKKESFPLTVTSAQKNPTAFYLCASSASLAGVGADTQYFGPGTRLTVL.

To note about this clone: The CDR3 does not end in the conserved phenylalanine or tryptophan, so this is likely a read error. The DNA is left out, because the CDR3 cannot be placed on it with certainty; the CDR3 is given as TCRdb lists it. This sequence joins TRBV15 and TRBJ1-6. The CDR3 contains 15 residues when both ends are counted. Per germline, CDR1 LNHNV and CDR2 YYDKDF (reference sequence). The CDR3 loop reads CATSRAGGYRVTPPL.

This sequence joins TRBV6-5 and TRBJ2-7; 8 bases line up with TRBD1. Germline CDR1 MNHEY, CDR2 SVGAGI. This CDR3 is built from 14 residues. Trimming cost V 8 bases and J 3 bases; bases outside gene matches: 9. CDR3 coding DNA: TGTGCCAGCCAAGAACAGGGGGTCATCTACGAGCAGTACTTC. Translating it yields CASQEQGVIYEQYF.

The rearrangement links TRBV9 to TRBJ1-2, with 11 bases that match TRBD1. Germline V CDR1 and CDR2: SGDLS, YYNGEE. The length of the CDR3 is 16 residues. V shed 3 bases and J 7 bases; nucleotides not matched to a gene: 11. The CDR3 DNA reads TGTGCCAGCAGCGGGACGGACAGGGGGCGCTTGGTTGGCTACACCTTC. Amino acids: CASSGTDRGRLVGYTF. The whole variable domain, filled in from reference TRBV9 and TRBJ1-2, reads DSGVTQTPKHLITATGQRVTLRCSPRSGDLSVYWYQQSLDQGLQFLIQYYNGEERAKGNILERFSAQQFPDLHSELNLSSLELGDSALYFCASSGTDRGRLVGYTFGSGTRLTVV.

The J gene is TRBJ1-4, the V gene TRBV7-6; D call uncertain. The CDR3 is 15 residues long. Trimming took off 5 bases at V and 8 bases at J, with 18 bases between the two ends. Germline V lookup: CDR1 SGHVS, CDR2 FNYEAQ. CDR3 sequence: CASSLRSGDGEKLFF. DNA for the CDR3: TGTGCCAGCAGCCTTCGTTCGGGTGACGGGGAAAAACTGTTTTTT. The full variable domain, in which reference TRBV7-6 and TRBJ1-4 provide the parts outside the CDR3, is GAGVSQSPRYKVTKRGQDVALRCDPISGHVSLYWYRQALGQGPEFLTYFNYEAQQDKSGLPNDRFSAERPEGSISTLTIQRTEQRDSAMYRCASSLRSGDGEKLFFGSGTQLSVL.

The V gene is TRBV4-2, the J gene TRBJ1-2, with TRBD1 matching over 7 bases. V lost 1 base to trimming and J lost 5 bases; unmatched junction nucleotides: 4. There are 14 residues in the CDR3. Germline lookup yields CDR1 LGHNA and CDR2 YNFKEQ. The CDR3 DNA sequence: TGTGCCAGCAGCCAAGGAACAGGGGATTATGGCTACACCTTC. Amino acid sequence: CASSQGTGDYGYTF.